This entry is about one T cell receptor (beta chain). Its antigen remains undetermined. No much larger clone is present one base from it, and per-base qualities are unavailable. This sample stems from a study of CD8 T cells in Susac syndrome (dated by TCRdb to the late 2010s). General notes on the study: Whether CD8+ T cell activation and differentiation in Susac syndrome was antigen driven was tested using repertoire sequencing. CD8+ T cell repertoire clonality was compared between about a dozen healthy donors, roughly 14 Susac syndrome patients and about 15 multiple sclerosis patients.

For CDR1 and CDR2, the germline V gene lists SQVTM and ANQGSEA. V is cut by 7 bases and J by 1 base, and the space between the germline ends is 11 bases. The CDR3 measures 13 amino acids from cysteine to phenylalanine. Just CDR3 DNA is preserved here, 39 bases in frame from base 1. RNA was extracted with the RNeasy kit and about 0.5 to 1 ug was reverse transcribed using random hexamers. The immunoSEQ multiplex PCR assay, covering 54 Vbeta and 13 Jbeta segments, was used to amplify TCR beta CDR3 regions. Bias from PCR amplification was corrected by using a synthetic template baseline for primer optimization and for computational correction. Concerning the study's data processing: Reads were annotated to V, D and J genes per IMGT and analyzed with immunoSEQ Analyzer, keeping only productive sequences. Clonality was computed as one minus Shannon entropy normalized by log2 of the number of productive unique sequences. For each patient and control, public and private clones were evaluated within the 100 most prevalent clones. Susac-specific clones were defined as absent from healthy and MS cohorts, 800 to 1,200 published viral clones and other ImmuneACCESS disease sequences. In TCRdb, the public reads were trimmed at Q25 with fastp and aligned with MiXCR, with productive beta chains retained. All rows with the same CDR3 protein become a single entry with the most common DNA and genes. TCRdb's processing, not the study's, gives the V and J calls here. The sample table shows about 150,000 distinct CDR3 sequences, and just under 97% are seen once. In total, the top ten clones hold roughly 0.15% of the sample.

Peripheral blood CD8+ and CD4+ T cells from healthy donors, Susac syndrome patients and multiple sclerosis patients were profiled using high-throughput TCR beta sequencing. Multiple sclerosis controls were treatment-naive patients with stable or active relapsing-remitting disease fulfilling revised McDonald criteria. Bulk CD8+ and CD4+ T cells were purified by magnetic negative isolation, whereas CD8+ TEMRA cells were enriched by FACS. Blood was drawn into EDTA tubes, processed within 24 hours, and PBMCs were isolated by density gradient centrifugation. PBMCs intended for TCR sequencing were cryopreserved in liquid nitrogen and thawed later in a water bath at 37 degrees C. The sorted or isolated CD4+, CD8+ and CD8+ TEMRA cells had a purity of 90% or higher. Broader findings and caveats from the paper: The number of individuals in the TCR sequencing and HLA analysis was acknowledged as relatively small.

The chain links TRBV29-1 with TRBJ2-1; a tentative D call is TRBD2 (6 bases match). Source material: CD8+ T cells from PBMCs. This sequence originates from a human donor with multiple sclerosis. The DNA is TGCAGCGCACTAGCAGGGTCCTACAATGAGCAGTTCTTC. Its amino acids are CSALAGSYNEQFF.